These 29 T cell receptor beta chains were sequenced from one sample in a study of T cells in localized non-small cell lung cancer. Sequencing was performed with immunoSEQ multiplex PCR; in TCRdb, only in-frame clones are kept and a portion is missing. The sample has more than 20,000 clones, around 90% seen once; the top ten hold about 6.7%. The material was peripheral blood, obtained before any cancer treatment. These receptors came from a male donor aged 60 or over with stage I squamous cell lung carcinoma.

This rearrangement joins TRBV9 to TRBJ2-5, with D tentatively TRBD1 (6 bases). The germline gives CDR1 SGDLS, CDR2 YYNGEE. V lost 2 bases and J lost 5, with 13 bases in between. The CDR3 extends over 14 amino acids. The CDR3 coding sequence is TGTGCCAGCAGCGTGGGGACAACGCGCGAGACCCAGTACTTC. Amino acid sequence: CASSVGTTRETQYF.

The chain has TRBV19 and TRBJ1-2; no reliable D call. This CDR3 has 16 amino acids. Trimming cost V 4 bases and J 4 bases, with 19 bases left between them. Germline V gives CDR1 LNHDA, CDR2 SQIVND (reference sequence). CDR3 DNA: TGTGCCAGTAGTACCTCACGCAGCCGCTTGAGCTATGGCTACACCTTC. Its translation: CASSTSRSRLSYGYTF. The full variable domain, its missing parts supplied by reference TRBV19 and TRBJ1-2, is DGGITQSPKYLFRKEGQNVTLSCEQNLNHDAMYWYRQDPGQGLRLIYYSQIVNDFQKGDIAEGYSVSREKKESFPLTVTSAQKNPTAFYLCASSTSRSRLSYGYTFGSGTRLTVV.

The gene calls are TRBV19 and TRBJ1-5, with D perhaps TRBD1 (5 bases). V dropped 5 bases and J dropped 7 bases, with 12 bases sitting between them. The length of the CDR3 is 13 residues. From germline, CDR1 is LNHDA and CDR2 SQIVND (reference sequence). Here the CDR3 reads CASSVGGGQPQHF. As DNA, the CDR3 is TGTGCCAGTAGTGTCGGGGGAGGACAGCCCCAGCATTTT.

As DNA, the CDR3 is TGTGCCAGCAGCTTAGCGACAAGACAGGGAGCGAACACTGAAGCTTTCTTT. Amino acid sequence: CASSLATRQGANTEAFF. V and J are TRBV7-8 and TRBJ1-1; 7 bases line up with TRBD1. The CDR3 sequence is 17 residues long. Germline CDR1 is SGHVS and CDR2 is FQNEAQ. With 0 bases clipped from V and 1 base from J, the junction kept 8 bases outside the gene matches.

The CDR3 protein is CASGPGGSGANVLTF. CDR3 nucleotide sequence: TGTGCCAGCGGCCCGGGAGGGTCTGGGGCCAACGTCCTGACTTTC. The gene calls are TRBV27 and TRBJ2-6; 8 nucleotides align to TRBD2. This CDR3 region has 15 residues. The ends lost 8 bases at V and 1 base at J; junction bases unmatched: 4. Germline CDR1 MNHEY, CDR2 SMNVEV (reference sequence).

The gene calls are TRBV29-1 and TRBJ1-2; no clear D. This CDR3 region has 13 residues. Trimming stripped 4 bases from V and 7 bases from J, with 16 bases between. Germline assignment: CDR1 SQVTM and CDR2 ANQGSEA. CDR3 DNA: TGCAGCGTTGTTACGTACCGTCGGGGTGGCTACACCTTC. It yields the protein CSVVTYRRGGYTF.

V and J are TRBV5-1 and TRBJ1-3, with 7 bases aligning to TRBD1. The V segment lost 0 bases and the J segment 4 bases; nucleotides outside the gene matches: 7. From germline, CDR1 is SGHRS and CDR2 YFSETQ. CDR3 length: 16 amino acids. In DNA, the CDR3 is TGCGCCAGCAGCTTGGATCCTAGACAGGGAGGAAACACCATATATTTT. Translation: CASSLDPRQGGNTIYF. The full variable domain, in which reference TRBV5-1 and TRBJ1-3 provide the parts outside the CDR3, is KAGVTQTPRYLIKTRGQQVTLSCSPISGHRSVSWYQQTPGQGLQFLFEYFSETQRNKGNFPGRFSGRQFSNSRSEMNVSTLELGDSALYLCASSLDPRQGGNTIYFGEGSWLTVV.

This chain joins TRBV6-5 and TRBJ1-1, with D perhaps matching TRBD1 (6 bases). Germline CDR1 MNHEY, CDR2 SVGAGI. There are 14 residues in the CDR3. V was trimmed by 6 bases and J by 0 bases, leaving 11 bases between them. The CDR3, as DNA: TGTGCCAGCAGCCGACAGGTCATGAACACTGAAGCTTTCTTT. This translates into CASSRQVMNTEAFF.

The chain combines TRBV4-3 with TRBJ1-4, with D maybe TRBD1 (5 bases). Germline CDR1 reads LGHNA; CDR2 reads YSLEER. The CDR3 has 15 residues. Between the trimmed V and J ends, which lost 4 bases and 0 bases, there was a span of 9 bases. CDR3 amino acids: CASSPQGSTNEKLFF. The CDR3 nucleotides are TGCGCCAGCAGCCCGCAGGGCTCAACTAATGAAAAACTGTTTTTT.

The rearrangement uses TRBV28 and TRBJ1-2, with a possible D match to TRBD1 (5 bases). V shed 2 bases and J shed 8 bases, with 15 bases lying between them. The CDR3 contains 14 residues. In germline, CDR1 is MDHEN, CDR2 SYDVKM. The CDR3 nucleotides read TGTGCCAGCAGTTTAAGCGCAGGGACTAACGGCTACACCTTC. The encoded protein is CASSLSAGTNGYTF.

This chain joins TRBV14 and TRBJ2-5; D gene ambiguous. The CDR3 has 13 residues. Trimming removed 0 bases from V and 5 bases from J, with 7 bases in between. CDR1 SGHDN and CDR2 FVKESK come from the germline V gene. CDR3 amino acids: CASSQDLKETQYF. The CDR3 nucleotides are TGTGCCAGCAGCCAAGACCTTAAGGAGACCCAGTACTTC. Together with reference TRBV14 and TRBJ2-5, the CDR3 gives the full variable domain: EAGVTQFPSHSVIEKGQTVTLRCDPISGHDNLYWYRRVMGKEIKFLLHFVKESKQDESGMPNNRFLAERTGGTYSTLKVQPAELEDSGVYFCASSQDLKETQYFGPGTRLLVL.

V is TRBV2 and J is TRBJ1-5; D remains ambiguous. This CDR3 is built from 14 residues. Germline CDR1 and CDR2: SNHLY and FYNNEI. V was cut by 0 bases and J by 6 bases, with 9 bases left in between. The CDR3 sequence is CASSEASGVQPQHF. The CDR3 region has the DNA TGTGCCAGCAGTGAAGCGTCAGGTGTTCAGCCCCAGCATTTT.

The V and J genes are TRBV7-8 and TRBJ2-6, with D possibly being TRBD2 (5 bases). Looked up from germline, CDR1 is SGHVS and CDR2 is FQNEAQ. Trimming cost V 3 bases and J 1 base, with 7 bases left between them. The CDR3 is made up of 15 amino acids. CDR3 in DNA: TGTGCCAGCAGCTTGAGGGCGTCTGGGGCCAACGTCCTGACTTTC. The encoded protein is CASSLRASGANVLTF.

The chain's CDR3 is CAWNRDVNEQFF. CDR3 coding DNA: TGTGCCTGGAACAGGGACGTCAATGAGCAGTTCTTC. The rearrangement uses TRBV30 and TRBJ2-1; perhaps TRBD1 as D (6 bases). This CDR3 is built from 12 residues. Germline V gene lookup returns CDR1 GTSNPN and CDR2 SVGIG (reference sequence). V shed 4 bases and J shed 6 bases, with 10 bases lying between them.

This clone was counted between two and nine times. The J gene is TRBJ1-1, the V gene TRBV12-5; D is undetermined. This CDR3 is 13 amino acids long. Trimming took off 2 bases at V and 12 bases at J, with 16 bases between the two ends. Germline CDR1 and CDR2: LGHNT and FRNRAP. CDR3 sequence (DNA): TGTGCTAGTGGTTTGAATGCGGGGTGGGAAACTTTCTTT. It translates to CASGLNAGWETFF.

V gene TRBV2 combines with J gene TRBJ1-5; 10 bases agree with TRBD1. This CDR3 comprises 15 residues. Germline V gene sequence: CDR1 SNHLY, CDR2 FYNNEI. With V trimmed by 7 bases and J by 3 bases, 6 bases remained unmatched. For the CDR3, the DNA is TGTGCCAGCAAAGGACAGGGGGGTACCAATCAGCCCCAGCATTTT. Amino acid sequence: CASKGQGGTNQPQHF.

V is TRBV11-2 and J is TRBJ1-5; D unresolved. V shed 5 bases and J shed 2 bases, with 13 bases lying between them. Germline values: CDR1 SGHAT, CDR2 FQNNGV. The CDR3 consists of 15 residues. CDR3 DNA sequence: TGTGCCAGCAGCAACGGACGATGGGGCAATCAGCCCCAGCATTTT. It specifies CASSNGRWGNQPQHF.

The chain employs TRBV9 and TRBJ1-2, with 8 nucleotides matching TRBD1. The V segment lost 4 bases and the J segment 4 bases; nucleotides outside the gene matches: 9. CDR3 length: 15 residues. Germline assignment: CDR1 SGDLS and CDR2 YYNGEE. Here the CDR3 reads CASSRGQGRSYGYTF. CDR3 coding DNA: TGTGCCAGCAGCCGCGGACAGGGAAGAAGCTATGGCTACACCTTC.

The CDR3 bases are TGTGCCAGCAGTAAGTCCGGGACGGAGTATGGCTACACCTTC. Amino acids: CASSKSGTEYGYTF. V is TRBV28 and J is TRBJ1-2, with D perhaps TRBD1 (5 bases). Germline V gene data show CDR1 as MDHEN and CDR2 as SYDVKM. The CDR3 has 14 amino acids. V was cut by 5 bases and J by 5 bases, with 15 bases left in between.

The V call is TRBV4-2, the J call TRBJ2-3; D perhaps matches TRBD2 (7 bases). The CDR3 has 12 residues. CDR1 is LGHNA and CDR2 is YNFKEQ in the germline V gene. V was pared by 4 bases and J by 6 bases, with 8 bases between. This CDR3 is CASSRGGDTQYF. CDR3 sequence (DNA): TGTGCCAGCAGCCGGGGGGGCGATACGCAGTATTTT.

The V and J genes are TRBV4-3 and TRBJ1-4; perhaps TRBD1 as D (5 bases). The germline V gene encodes CDR1 LGHNA and CDR2 YSLEER. CDR3 length equals 15 residues. Trimming shortened V by 0 bases and J by 8 bases, and 13 bases separated the two germline ends. The CDR3 DNA reads as TGCGCCAGCAGCCAAGATCAGGGACCATACGAAAAACTGTTTTTT. Translated, it gives CASSQDQGPYEKLFF.

The chain recombines TRBV21-1 with TRBJ1-2; TRBD1, as called in the table, went unchecked against the DNA. TRBV21-1 is described as a pseudogene. The CDR3 has 12 amino acids. The CDR3 DNA sequence: TGTGCCAGCATCAGGGGTACCTTCGGCTACACCTTC. Translated: CASIRGTFGYTF.

The rearrangement links TRBV7-8 to TRBJ1-1; TRBD1 might be the D (5 bases). The germline gives CDR1 SGHVS, CDR2 FQNEAQ. V lost 5 bases to trimming and J lost 1 base, with 17 bases between them. The CDR3 runs 16 residues. The CDR3 DNA reads TGTGCCAGCAGCCCGCCGGGCGGGGCGGAGAACACTGAAGCTTTCTTT. Its protein product is CASSPPGGAENTEAFF.

V is TRBV5-6 and J is TRBJ1-5; 11 bases map to TRBD1. V lost 1 base, J lost 9 bases, and 9 bases stayed unmatched. CDR1 and CDR2 from the germline V gene are SGHDT and YYEEEE. The CDR3 runs to 16 residues. The CDR3 reads CASSLKGQGGRRPQHF. CDR3 sequence (DNA): TGTGCCAGCAGCTTGAAGGGACAGGGGGGTCGGCGGCCCCAGCATTTT.

J is TRBJ2-1 and V is TRBV6-4; 8 nucleotides agree with TRBD2. Germline CDR1 MRHNA, CDR2 SNTAGT. CDR3 length: 17 amino acids. Unmatched junction bases numbered 14, after V lost 5 bases and J lost 5 bases. In DNA form, the CDR3 reads TGTGCCAGCAGTTTCCAACCACTCCAGCGGGGGCACAATGAGCAGTTCTTC. As protein: CASSFQPLQRGHNEQFF.

V is TRBV11-2 and J is TRBJ1-2, with D perhaps TRBD1 (5 bases). This CDR3 has 14 amino acids. With 5 bases removed from V and 4 bases from J, the gap between germline ends came to 14 bases. Germline CDR1 and CDR2: SGHAT and FQNNGV. CDR3 sequence reads: CASSPSGPSYGYTF. CDR3 in DNA: TGTGCCAGCAGCCCATCGGGACCGTCCTATGGCTACACCTTC.

This chain uses TRBV5-1 with TRBJ2-3; 9 bases fit TRBD2. The CDR3 sequence is 15 residues long. From germline, CDR1 is SGHRS and CDR2 YFSETQ. Trimming took 4 bases from V and 1 from J; bases not matched to a gene: 4. The CDR3 DNA reads TGCGCCAGCAGCCCCTGGACTAGCGGCACAGATACGCAGTATTTT. Encoded protein: CASSPWTSGTDTQYF. Looking up the rest from reference TRBV5-1 and TRBJ2-3 gives the full variable domain: KAGVTQTPRYLIKTRGQQVTLSCSPISGHRSVSWYQQTPGQGLQFLFEYFSETQRNKGNFPGRFSGRQFSNSRSEMNVSTLELGDSALYLCASSPWTSGTDTQYFGPGTRLTVL.

This chain connects TRBV29-1 to TRBJ1-2; 9 bases line up with TRBD1. The V and J ends lost 5 bases and 8 bases, in that order; junction bases with no gene match: 9. The V gene's germline CDR1 is SQVTM and CDR2 ANQGSEA. The CDR3 contains 13 residues. CDR3 region: CSVPGTGQVGYTF. The CDR3 coding sequence is TGCAGCGTTCCCGGGACAGGGCAAGTAGGCTACACCTTC.

The chain carries TRBV5-1 and TRBJ2-3, with 8 bases aligning to TRBD1. Germline V CDR1 and CDR2: SGHRS, YFSETQ. V lost 3 bases, J lost 4 bases, and 4 bases stayed unmatched. This CDR3 has 14 residues. CDR3 bases: TGCGCCAGCAGCTCCCGGACAGGGCCAGATACGCAGTATTTT. It encodes CASSSRTGPDTQYF.